This T cell receptor (beta chain) was sequenced during a study of T cells after yellow fever vaccination (dated by TCRdb to about 2019). Broadly, across the study: Libraries from fractions with low cell numbers were prepared with the SMART-Seq v4 Ultra Low Input RNA kit. To follow T-cell clones before and after primary and booster YFV17D yellow fever vaccination, bulk TCR alpha and beta repertoires were sequenced over time. Two healthy male donors made up the cohort, one aged 18 to 29 years and the other aged 30 to 39 years. Blood samples were taken at several timepoints before and after primary and secondary immunization, and bulk PBMC replicates and cell subsets were isolated.

Results the study describes overall, beyond this receptor: A small share of clonotypes occurred in both CD4 and CD8 compartments, likely arising from convergent recombination. Because the study included only a couple of donors, the extent to which the findings can be generalized is limited. FACS-sorted repertoires could contain abundant contaminating clonotypes from the bulk population, so computational filtering was required. After the booster, most of the clones that had expanded following primary vaccination were detected again (roughly 97% of CD4 and roughly 88% of CD8), which suggests that memory was broadly maintained. The secondary T-cell response was weaker than the primary response but faster, peaking on day 5 instead of day 15.

The label giving this sample's treatment or condition can be read as: live attenuated yellow fever vaccine strain. A standard Ficoll-Paque protocol was used to isolate PBMCs from peripheral blood. Dynabeads CD4 and CD8 positive selection kits were used to isolate CD4 and CD8 T-cell fractions. TriZol was used to extract RNA from bulk PBMCs, from CD4 and CD8 fractions, and from dextramer-positive and dextramer-negative fractions. This clonotype has ten or more counts. Its antigen remains unidentified. Qualities for individual bases were not recorded, and no much larger clone is one base off. TCR cDNA was synthesized by 5'RACE template switching, which introduced a universal primer site and unique molecular identifiers. Priming for cDNA synthesis came from both the TCR alpha and TCR beta constant segments. Library amplification involved two PCR steps, and the second step added sample barcodes and sequencing adapters. Sequencing of libraries was done on Illumina HiSeq 2500 (2x100 bp) or NovaSeq (2x150 bp). Per the source publication's procedure: MIGEC handled demultiplexing of reads and collapsing into UMI consensus sequences, while MiXCR performed V(D)J alignment. Vaccine-responding clonotypes were identified with edgeR using replicate PBMC samples, with FDR below 0.01 and a log2 fold change above 5 up to day 15 being required. CD4 or CD8 identity was assigned to each bulk clonotype according to whether the clonotype was present at higher abundance in the sequenced CD4 repertoire or the sequenced CD8 repertoire. TCRdb applied fastp at Q25 and MiXCR to the public reads, then kept only in-frame beta chains. A single entry per CDR3 protein holds the most common genes and DNA from its merged rows. The authors' filters were not applied to this entry. In all, the sample holds over 130,000 distinct CDR3 sequences, and 7.7% of those were seen once. The ten largest clonotypes hold approximately 0.67% of the sample.

The germline V gene sets CDR1 to SGHTA and CDR2 to FQGTGA. Taken from cysteine to phenylalanine, the CDR3 has 14 residues. Only the CDR3 part of the read is kept: 42 bases, read in frame from the first base. V was cut back by 7 bases and J by 2 bases, leaving a gap of 11 bases between them. Sequencing was performed on CD4+ T cells sorted from PBMCs, taken 5 days after the yellow fever booster vaccination. This receptor was taken from a man aged 30 to 45 who received the YFV17D yellow fever vaccine. Rearrangement joined TRBV7-3 to TRBJ2-2; the D gene lacks a confident call. The nucleotides are TGTGCCAGCACCCCGGCGGCCAACACCGGGGAGCTGTTTTTT. It encodes CASTPAANTGELFF.